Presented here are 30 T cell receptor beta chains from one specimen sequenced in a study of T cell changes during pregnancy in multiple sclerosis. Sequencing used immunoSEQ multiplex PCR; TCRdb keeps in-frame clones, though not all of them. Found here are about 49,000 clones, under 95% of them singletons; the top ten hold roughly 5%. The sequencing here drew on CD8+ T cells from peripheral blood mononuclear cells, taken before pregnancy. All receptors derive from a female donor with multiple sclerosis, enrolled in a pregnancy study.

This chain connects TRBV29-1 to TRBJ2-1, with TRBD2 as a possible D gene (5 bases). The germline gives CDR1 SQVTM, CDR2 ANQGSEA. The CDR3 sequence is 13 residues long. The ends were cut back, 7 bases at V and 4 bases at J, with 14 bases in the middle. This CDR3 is CSDPRESYNEQFF. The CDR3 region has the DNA TGCAGCGATCCACGGGAATCATACAATGAGCAGTTCTTC.

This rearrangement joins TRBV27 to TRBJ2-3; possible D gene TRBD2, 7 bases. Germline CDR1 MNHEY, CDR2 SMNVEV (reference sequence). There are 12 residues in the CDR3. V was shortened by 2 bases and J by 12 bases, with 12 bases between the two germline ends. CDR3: CASSLGRGDQYF. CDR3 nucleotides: TGTGCCAGCAGTTTAGGGAGGGGGGATCAGTATTTT.

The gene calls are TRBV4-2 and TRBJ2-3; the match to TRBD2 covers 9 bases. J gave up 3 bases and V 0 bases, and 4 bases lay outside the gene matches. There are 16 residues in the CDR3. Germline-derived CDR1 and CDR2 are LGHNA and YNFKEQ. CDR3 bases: TGTGCCAGCAGCCAAGATGCCGGACTAGCGACAGATACGCAGTATTTT. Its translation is CASSQDAGLATDTQYF.

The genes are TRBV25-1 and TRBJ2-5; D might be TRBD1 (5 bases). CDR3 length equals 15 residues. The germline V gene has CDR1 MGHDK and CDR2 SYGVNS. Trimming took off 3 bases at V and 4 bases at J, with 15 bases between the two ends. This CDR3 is CASSDSGIVVETQYF. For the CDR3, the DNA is TGTGCCAGCAGTGATTCAGGGATAGTAGTAGAGACCCAGTACTTC.

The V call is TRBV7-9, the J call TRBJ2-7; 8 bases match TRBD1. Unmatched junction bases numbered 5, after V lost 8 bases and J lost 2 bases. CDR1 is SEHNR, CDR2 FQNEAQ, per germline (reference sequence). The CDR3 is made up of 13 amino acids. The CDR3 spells CASEGQAAYEQYF. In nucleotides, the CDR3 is TGTGCCAGCGAGGGACAGGCGGCCTACGAGCAGTACTTC. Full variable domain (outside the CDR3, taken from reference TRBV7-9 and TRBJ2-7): DTGVSQNPRHKITKRGQNVTFRCDPISEHNRLYWYRQTLGQGPEFLTYFQNEAQLEKSRLLSDRFSAERPKGSFSTLEIQRTEQGDSAMYLCASEGQAAYEQYFGPGTRLTVT.

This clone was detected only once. The CDR3 here is CASSDRTGEAGNTIYF. CDR3 DNA sequence: TGTGCCAGCAGTGACCGGACAGGGGAAGCTGGAAACACCATATATTTT. This sequence joins TRBV6-1 and TRBJ1-3; 9 nucleotides agree with TRBD1. The CDR3 runs 16 residues. V trimming: 3 bases; J trimming: 2 bases; junction bases outside the gene matches: 5. The germline gives CDR1 MNHNS, CDR2 SASEGT.

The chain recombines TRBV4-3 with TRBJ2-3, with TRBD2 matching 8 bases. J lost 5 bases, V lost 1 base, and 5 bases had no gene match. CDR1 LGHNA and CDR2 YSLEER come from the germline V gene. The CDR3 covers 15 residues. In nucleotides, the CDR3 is TGCGCCAGCAGCCAAGGGAGGCTAGCGGGAGATACGCAGTATTTT. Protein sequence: CASSQGRLAGDTQYF.

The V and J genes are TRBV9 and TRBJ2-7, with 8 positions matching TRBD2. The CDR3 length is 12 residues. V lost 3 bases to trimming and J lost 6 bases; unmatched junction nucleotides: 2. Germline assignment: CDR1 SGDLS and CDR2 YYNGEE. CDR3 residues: CASSGSGGEQYF. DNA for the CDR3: TGTGCCAGCAGCGGGAGCGGGGGCGAGCAGTACTTC.

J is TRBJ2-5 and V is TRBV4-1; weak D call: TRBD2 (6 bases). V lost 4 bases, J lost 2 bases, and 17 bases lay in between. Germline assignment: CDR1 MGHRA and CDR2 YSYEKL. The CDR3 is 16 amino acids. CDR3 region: CASSPVAGGLQETQYF. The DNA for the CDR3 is TGCGCCAGCAGCCCGGTGGCAGGTGGACTACAAGAGACCCAGTACTTC.

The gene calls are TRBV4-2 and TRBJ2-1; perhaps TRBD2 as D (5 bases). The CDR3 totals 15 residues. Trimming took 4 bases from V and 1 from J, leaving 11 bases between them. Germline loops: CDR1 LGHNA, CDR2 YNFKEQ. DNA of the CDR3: TGTGCCAGCAGCCCCTTACGGGATTCCTACAATGAGCAGTTCTTC. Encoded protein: CASSPLRDSYNEQFF.

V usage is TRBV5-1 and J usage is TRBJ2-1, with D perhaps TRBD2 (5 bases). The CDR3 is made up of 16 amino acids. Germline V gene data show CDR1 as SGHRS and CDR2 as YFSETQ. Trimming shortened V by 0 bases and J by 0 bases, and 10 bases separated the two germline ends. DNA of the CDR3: TGCGCCAGCAGCTTGGGGATGGCGGGCTCCTACAATGAGCAGTTCTTC. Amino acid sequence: CASSLGMAGSYNEQFF.

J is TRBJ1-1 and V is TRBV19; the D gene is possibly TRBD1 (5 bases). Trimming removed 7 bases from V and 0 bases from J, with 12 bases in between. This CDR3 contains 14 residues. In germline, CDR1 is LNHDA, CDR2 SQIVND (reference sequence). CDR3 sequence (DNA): TGTGCCAGTAAGTGGGGCAGCATGAACACTGAAGCTTTCTTT. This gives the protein CASKWGSMNTEAFF.

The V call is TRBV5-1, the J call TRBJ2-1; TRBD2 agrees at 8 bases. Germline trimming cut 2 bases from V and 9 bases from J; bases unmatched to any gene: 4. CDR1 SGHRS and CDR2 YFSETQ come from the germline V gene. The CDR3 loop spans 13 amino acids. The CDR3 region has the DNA TGCGCCAGCAGCTTACTTAGCGGGATTGAGCAGTTCTTC. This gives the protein CASSLLSGIEQFF.

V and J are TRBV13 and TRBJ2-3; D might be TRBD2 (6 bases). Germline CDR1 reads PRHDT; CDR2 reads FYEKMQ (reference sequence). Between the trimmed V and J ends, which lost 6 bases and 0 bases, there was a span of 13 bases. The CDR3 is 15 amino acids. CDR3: CASREGTFSTDTQYF. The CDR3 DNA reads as TGTGCCAGCAGGGAAGGGACTTTCAGCACAGATACGCAGTATTTT.

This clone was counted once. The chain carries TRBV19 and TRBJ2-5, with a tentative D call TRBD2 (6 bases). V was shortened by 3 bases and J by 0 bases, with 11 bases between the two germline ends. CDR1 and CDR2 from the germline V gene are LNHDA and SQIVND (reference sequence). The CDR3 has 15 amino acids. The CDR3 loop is CASSMAGTYQETQYF. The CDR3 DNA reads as TGTGCCAGTAGTATGGCGGGAACGTACCAAGAGACCCAGTACTTC.

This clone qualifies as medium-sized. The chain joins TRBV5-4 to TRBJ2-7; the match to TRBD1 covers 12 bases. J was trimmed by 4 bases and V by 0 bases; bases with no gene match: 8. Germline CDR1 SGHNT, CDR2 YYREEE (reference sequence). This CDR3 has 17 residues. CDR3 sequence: CASSLAMGTGGKYEQYF. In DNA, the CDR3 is TGTGCCAGCAGCTTGGCTATGGGGACAGGGGGCAAGTACGAGCAGTACTTC.

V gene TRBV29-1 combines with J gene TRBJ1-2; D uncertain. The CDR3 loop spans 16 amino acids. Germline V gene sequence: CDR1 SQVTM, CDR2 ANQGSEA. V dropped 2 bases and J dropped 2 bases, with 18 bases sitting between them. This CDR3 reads CSVELTSRVANYGYTF. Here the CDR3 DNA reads TGCAGCGTTGAACTGACGTCTCGGGTGGCAAACTATGGCTACACCTTC.

The CDR3, as DNA: TGTGCCAGCAGCTTGGGGCTAGCGGCAGGGGAGCAGTTCTTC. Translated, it gives CASSLGLAAGEQFF. The V and J genes are TRBV5-6 and TRBJ2-1, with 7 bases lining up with TRBD2. The junction had 7 bases not matched to a gene; V was cut back by 0 bases and J by 10 bases. Germline V gene sequence: CDR1 SGHDT, CDR2 YYEEEE. The CDR3 contains 14 residues. Full variable domain (outside the CDR3, taken from reference TRBV5-6 and TRBJ2-1): DAGVTQSPTHLIKTRGQQVTLRCSPKSGHDTVSWYQQALGQGPQFIFQYYEEEERQRGNFPDRFSGHQFPNYSSELNVNALLLGDSALYLCASSLGLAAGEQFFGPGTRLTVL.

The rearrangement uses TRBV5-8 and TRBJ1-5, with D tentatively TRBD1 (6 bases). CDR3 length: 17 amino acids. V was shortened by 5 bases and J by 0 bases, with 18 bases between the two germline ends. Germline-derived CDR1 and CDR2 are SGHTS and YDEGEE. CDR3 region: CASRADRNVYSNQPQHF. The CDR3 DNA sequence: TGTGCCAGCAGAGCCGACAGGAACGTATATAGCAATCAGCCCCAGCATTTT.

Here the CDR3 DNA reads TGCGCCAGCACCCTAGCCACTAGCGGGAGCTCCTACAATGAGCAGTTCTTC. Its translation is CASTLATSGSSYNEQFF. The V call is TRBV10-1, the J call TRBJ2-1; 11 positions match TRBD2. This CDR3 spans 17 amino acids. CDR1 WNHNN and CDR2 SYGVQD come from the germline V gene (reference sequence). With 7 bases clipped from V and 0 bases from J, the junction kept 8 bases outside the gene matches.

Here the CDR3 DNA reads TGTGCCAGCAGTGACTCTGGGGGGTACTATGGCTACACCTTC. Amino acid sequence: CASSDSGGYYGYTF. The chain combines TRBV2 with TRBJ1-2; tentatively, D is TRBD1 (5 bases). Germline lookup yields CDR1 SNHLY and CDR2 FYNNEI. The ends were cut back, 3 bases at V and 3 bases at J, with 11 bases in the middle. CDR3 length: 14 residues.

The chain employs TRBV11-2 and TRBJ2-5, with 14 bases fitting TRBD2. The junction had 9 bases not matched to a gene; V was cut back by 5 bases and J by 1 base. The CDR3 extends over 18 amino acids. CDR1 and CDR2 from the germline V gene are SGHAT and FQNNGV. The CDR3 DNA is TGTGCCAGCAGCCAAGGGACTAGCGGGAGTACTTTCCAAGAGACCCAGTACTTC. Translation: CASSQGTSGSTFQETQYF.

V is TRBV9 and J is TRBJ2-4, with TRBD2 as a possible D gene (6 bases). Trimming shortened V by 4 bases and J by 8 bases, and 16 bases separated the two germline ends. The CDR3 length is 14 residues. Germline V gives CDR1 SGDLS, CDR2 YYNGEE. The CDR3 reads CASSLGGPRDIQYF. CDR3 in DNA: TGTGCCAGCAGCCTGGGGGGACCGAGAGACATTCAGTACTTC.

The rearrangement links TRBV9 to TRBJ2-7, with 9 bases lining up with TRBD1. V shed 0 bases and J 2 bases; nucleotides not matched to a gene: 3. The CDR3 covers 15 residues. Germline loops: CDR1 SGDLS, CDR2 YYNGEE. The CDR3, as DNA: TGTGCCAGCAGCGTAGGACAGGGGGTTGCCTACGAGCAGTACTTC. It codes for CASSVGQGVAYEQYF.

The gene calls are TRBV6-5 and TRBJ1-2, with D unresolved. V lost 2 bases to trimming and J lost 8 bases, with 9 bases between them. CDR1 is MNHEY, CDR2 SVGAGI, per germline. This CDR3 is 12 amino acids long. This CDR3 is CASSYSGGGYTF. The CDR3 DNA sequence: TGTGCCAGCAGTTACAGCGGAGGCGGCTACACCTTC.

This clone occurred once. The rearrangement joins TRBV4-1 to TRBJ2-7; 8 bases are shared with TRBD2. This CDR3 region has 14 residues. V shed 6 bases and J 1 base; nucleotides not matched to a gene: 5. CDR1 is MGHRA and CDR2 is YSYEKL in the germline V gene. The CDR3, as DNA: TGCGCCAGCAGAGCGAGCGGGGGATCCTACGAGCAGTACTTC. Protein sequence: CASRASGGSYEQYF.

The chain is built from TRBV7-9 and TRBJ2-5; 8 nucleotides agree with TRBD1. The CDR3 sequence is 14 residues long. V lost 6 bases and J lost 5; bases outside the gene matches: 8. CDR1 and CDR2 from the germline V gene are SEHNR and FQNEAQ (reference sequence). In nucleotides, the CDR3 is TGTGCCAGCAGAGTAGGACAGGGCGGGGAGACCCAGTACTTC. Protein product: CASRVGQGGETQYF.

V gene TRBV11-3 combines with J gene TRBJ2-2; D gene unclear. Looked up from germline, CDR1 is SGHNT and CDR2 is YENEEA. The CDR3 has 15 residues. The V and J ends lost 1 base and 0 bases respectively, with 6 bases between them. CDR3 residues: CASSLATANTGELFF. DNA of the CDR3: TGTGCCAGCAGCTTAGCTACCGCGAACACCGGGGAGCTGTTTTTT.

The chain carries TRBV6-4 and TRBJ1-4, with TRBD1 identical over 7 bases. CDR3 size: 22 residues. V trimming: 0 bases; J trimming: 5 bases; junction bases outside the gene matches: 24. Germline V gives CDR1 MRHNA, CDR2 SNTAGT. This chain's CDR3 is CASSDSYPSVPTRQGKNEKLFF. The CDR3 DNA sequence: TGTGCCAGCAGTGACTCGTACCCCAGCGTACCTACGCGACAGGGCAAAAATGAAAAACTGTTTTTT.

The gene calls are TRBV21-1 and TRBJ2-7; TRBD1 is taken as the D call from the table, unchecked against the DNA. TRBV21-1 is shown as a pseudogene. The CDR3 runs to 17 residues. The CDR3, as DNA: TGTGCCAGCAGCAATCTTCAGGGAATGCTAGAGCCAGTGGGACATTACTTC. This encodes CASSNLQGMLEPVGHYF.